This T cell receptor beta chain was recovered during a study of blood T cells in healthy people across ages. About the research overall: In model experiments, template switching was able to capture about one barcoded beta molecule for every two T cells that were present.

This CDR3 is 15 amino acids long. The germline gives CDR1 MNHEY, CDR2 SVGAGI. V lost 7 bases and J lost 4, with 14 bases in between. A J-beta primer mix and a sample-barcoded 5' primer were used in a second PCR of roughly 6 to 11 cycles. MiXCR was run by TCRdb on the 5' RACE reads, yielding one entry per CDR3 protein. The sample has 550,000 to 600,000 distinct CDR3 sequences, roughly 43% seen once. This clonotype was seen only a few times. This receptor was identified in a man older than 75 in good health. The chain joins TRBV6-5 to TRBJ1-6; possible D gene TRBD1, 6 bases. The sequenced sample consisted of blood. CDR3: CASTPGQRYNSPLHF. In nucleotides, the CDR3 is TGTGCCAGCACCCCAGGACAGAGATATAATTCACCCCTCCACTTT.